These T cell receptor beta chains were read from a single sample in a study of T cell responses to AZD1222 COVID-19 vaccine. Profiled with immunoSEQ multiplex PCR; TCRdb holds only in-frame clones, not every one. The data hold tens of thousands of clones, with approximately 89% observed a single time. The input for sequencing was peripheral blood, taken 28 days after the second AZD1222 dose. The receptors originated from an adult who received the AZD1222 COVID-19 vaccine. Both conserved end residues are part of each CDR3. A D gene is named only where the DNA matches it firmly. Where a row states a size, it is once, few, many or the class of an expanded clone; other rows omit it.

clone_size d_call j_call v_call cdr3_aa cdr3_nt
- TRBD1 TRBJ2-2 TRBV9 CASSLGQGGTGELFF TGTGCCAGCAGCCTAGGACAGGGTGGGACCGGGGAGCTGTTTTTT
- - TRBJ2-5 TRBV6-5 CASTNGQLIQETQYF TGTGCCAGCACCAACGGACAGCTCATCCAAGAGACCCAGTACTTC
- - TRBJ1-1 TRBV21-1 CASSNTGTEAFF TGTGCCAGCAGCAATACTGGGACTGAAGCTTTCTTT
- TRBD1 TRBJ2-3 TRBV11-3 CASSQRQGAIADTQYF TGTGCCAGCAGCCAACGACAGGGGGCAATCGCAGATACGCAGTATTTT
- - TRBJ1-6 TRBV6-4 CASSESRGGSPLHF TGTGCCAGCAGTGAGTCCAGGGGAGGTTCACCCCTCCACTTT
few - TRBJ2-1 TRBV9 CASSLEAFNYNEQFF TGTGCCAGCAGCCTTGAGGCCTTTAACTACAATGAGCAGTTCTTC
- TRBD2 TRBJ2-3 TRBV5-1 CASSPGLAGVRGTDTQYF TGCGCCAGCAGCCCGGGACTAGCGGGGGTCCGCGGCACAGATACGCAGTATTTT
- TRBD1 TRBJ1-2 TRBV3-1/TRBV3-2 CASSQVGQGYRGYTF TGTGCCAGCAGCCAAGTCGGACAGGGGTATAGAGGCTACACCTTC
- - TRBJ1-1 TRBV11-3 CASSPGGTLNTEAFF TGTGCCAGCAGCCCCGGAGGGACCCTTAACACTGAAGCTTTCTTT
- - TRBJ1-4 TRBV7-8 CASSPRQDGGEKLFF TGTGCCAGCAGCCCGCGACAGGACGGGGGTGAAAAACTGTTTTTT
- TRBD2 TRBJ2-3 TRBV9 CASTAGSGVTDTQYF TGTGCCAGCACCGCTGGTAGCGGGGTTACAGATACGCAGTATTTT
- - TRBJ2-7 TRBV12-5 CASGSSRGPVYEQYF TGTGCTAGTGGTTCGTCGCGGGGGCCTGTCTACGAGCAGTACTTC
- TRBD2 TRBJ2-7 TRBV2 CASSAPGLADYEQYF TGTGCCAGCAGTGCCCCGGGACTAGCGGACTACGAGCAGTACTTC
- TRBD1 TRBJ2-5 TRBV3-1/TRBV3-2 CASSRGQWETQYF TGTGCCAGCAGCCGGGGACAGTGGGAGACCCAGTACTTC
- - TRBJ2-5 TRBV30 CAWSIQGGGETQYF TGTGCCTGGAGCATACAGGGAGGCGGGGAGACCCAGTACTTC
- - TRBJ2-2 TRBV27 CASSIYNTGELFF TGTGCCAGCAGCATCTATAACACCGGGGAGCTGTTTTTT
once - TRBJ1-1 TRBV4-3 CASSPTAGNTEAFF TGCGCCAGCAGCCCTACGGCAGGGAACACTGAAGCTTTCTTT
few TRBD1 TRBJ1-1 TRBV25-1 CASSELTGAMNTEAFF TGTGCCAGCAGTGAGTTGACAGGGGCCATGAACACTGAAGCTTTCTTT
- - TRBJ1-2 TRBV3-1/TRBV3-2 CASSQRGLYGYTF TGTGCCAGCAGCCAAAGAGGGCTTTATGGCTACACCTTC
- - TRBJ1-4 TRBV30 CAWSAWAEEKLFF TGTGCCTGGAGTGCGTGGGCCGAGGAAAAACTGTTTTTT
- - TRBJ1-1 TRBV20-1 CSASLRPQLMNTEAFF TGCAGTGCTAGTCTCAGACCTCAACTTATGAACACTGAAGCTTTCTTT
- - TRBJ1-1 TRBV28 CASSLWGGNTEAFF TGTGCCAGCAGTTTGTGGGGGGGTAACACTGAAGCTTTCTTT
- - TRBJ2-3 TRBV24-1 CATSDRRGGVADTQYF TGTGCCACCAGTGACCGCCGGGGTGGGGTCGCGGATACGCAGTATTTT
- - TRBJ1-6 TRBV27 CASSFRQGRNSPLHF TGTGCCAGCAGTTTCAGGCAGGGGCGCAATTCACCCCTCCACTTT
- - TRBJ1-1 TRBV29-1 CSASRGGNTEAFF TGCAGCGCCTCACGGGGAGGGAACACTGAAGCTTTCTTT
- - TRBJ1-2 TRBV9 CASSVEPQGLAYGYTF TGTGCCAGCAGCGTAGAGCCTCAGGGGTTGGCCTATGGCTACACCTTC
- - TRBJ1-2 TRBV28 CASSLGLLRDYGYTF TGTGCCAGCAGCCTCGGCCTGTTAAGGGACTATGGCTACACCTTC
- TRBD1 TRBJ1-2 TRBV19 CASSISRGLKGYHYGYTF TGTGCCAGTAGTATAAGCAGGGGGCTTAAAGGGTATCACTATGGCTACACCTTC
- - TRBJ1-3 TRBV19 CASSIVGTADTIYF TGTGCCAGTAGTATAGTTGGGACCGCGGACACCATATATTTT
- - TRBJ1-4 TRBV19 CASSIEGFHREKLFF TGTGCCAGTAGTATAGAAGGGTTTCATCGTGAAAAACTGTTTTTT
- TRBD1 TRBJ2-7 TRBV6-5 CASSRTGGAEQYF TGTGCCAGCAGTCGGACAGGGGGTGCGGAGCAGTACTTC
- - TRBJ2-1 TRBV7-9 CASSPRTGNYNEQFF TGTGCCAGCAGCCCCCGGACCGGTAATTACAATGAGCAGTTCTTC
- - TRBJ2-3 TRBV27 CASSPGGRGLRTDTQYF TGTGCCAGCAGTCCCGGGGGTCGGGGGCTTCGCACAGATACGCAGTATTTT
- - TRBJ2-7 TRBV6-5 CASSWSLSYEQYF TGTGCCAGCAGTTGGAGTCTTTCCTACGAGCAGTACTTC
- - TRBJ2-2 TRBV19 CASNEGFTGELFF TGTGCCAGTAATGAGGGTTTCACCGGGGAGCTGTTTTTT
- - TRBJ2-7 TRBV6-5 CASSYSLGKGEQYF TGTGCCAGCAGTTACTCGCTAGGGAAAGGCGAGCAGTACTTC
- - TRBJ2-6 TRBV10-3 CAISDMGSGANVLTF TGTGCCATCAGTGATATGGGGAGTGGGGCCAACGTCCTGACTTTC
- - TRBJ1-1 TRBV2 CASSDSRSGSEAFF TGTGCCAGCAGTGATTCACGTTCCGGATCTGAAGCTTTCTTT
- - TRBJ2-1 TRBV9 CASSELGERYNEQFF TGTGCCAGCAGCGAGCTGGGAGAAAGGTACAATGAGCAGTTCTTC
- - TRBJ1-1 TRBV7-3 CASSLGRGAEAFF TGTGCCAGCAGCTTAGGGAGGGGCGCTGAAGCTTTCTTT
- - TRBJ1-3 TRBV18 CASSPWTRGRPGNTIYF TGTGCCAGCTCACCATGGACGCGGGGGCGGCCTGGAAACACCATATATTTT
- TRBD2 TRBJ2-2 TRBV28 CASRPGTSPGELFF TGTGCCAGCAGACCCGGGACTAGCCCCGGGGAGCTGTTTTTT
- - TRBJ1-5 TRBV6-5 CASIETSNQPQHF TGTGCCAGCATAGAGACTTCCAATCAGCCCCAGCATTTT
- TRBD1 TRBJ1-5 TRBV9 CASSVGGQGSGSNQPQHF TGTGCCAGCAGCGTAGGCGGACAGGGGAGTGGGAGCAATCAGCCCCAGCATTTT
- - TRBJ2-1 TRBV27 CASSYHSGGVRNEQFF TGTGCCAGCAGTTACCACAGCGGCGGCGTAAGGAATGAGCAGTTCTTC
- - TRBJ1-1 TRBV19 CASSPFNEGTEAFF TGTGCCAGTAGCCCATTCAACGAAGGCACTGAAGCTTTCTTT
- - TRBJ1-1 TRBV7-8 CASSLVLAKGDTEAFF TGTGCCAGCAGCTTAGTTCTTGCCAAGGGGGACACTGAAGCTTTCTTT
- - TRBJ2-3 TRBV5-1 CASSLVNGARDTQYF TGCGCCAGCAGCTTGGTCAACGGGGCTAGGGATACGCAGTATTTT
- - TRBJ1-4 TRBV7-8 CASSARREKLFF TGTGCCAGCAGCGCAAGGAGGGAAAAACTGTTTTTT
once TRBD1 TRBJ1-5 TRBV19 CASSMGGLTGDNQPQHF TGTGCCAGTAGTATGGGTGGTCTGACAGGGGACAATCAGCCCCAGCATTTT
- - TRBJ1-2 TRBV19 CASSIDLTPLTFYGYTF TGTGCCAGTAGTATAGATCTCACTCCGCTGACGTTTTATGGCTACACCTTC
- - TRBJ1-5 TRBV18 CASSPQGSRQPQHF TGTGCCAGCTCACCACAGGGTTCTCGGCAGCCCCAGCATTTT
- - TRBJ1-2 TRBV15 CATSRDLAQGYGYTF TGTGCCACCAGCAGAGATCTGGCACAGGGCTACGGCTACACCTTC
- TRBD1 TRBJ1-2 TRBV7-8 CASSLARVLGTGDGYTF TGTGCCAGCAGCTTAGCCCGCGTCTTAGGGACAGGGGATGGCTACACCTTC
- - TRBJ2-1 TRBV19 CASSAGQPINLTEQFF TGTGCCAGTAGTGCCGGACAGCCTATAAACCTCACTGAGCAGTTCTTC
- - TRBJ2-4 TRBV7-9 CASRHGGAAKNIQYF TGTGCCAGCAGACACGGAGGGGCGGCCAAAAACATTCAGTACTTC